This TCR beta chain appears in the sequencing data of a study of graft-versus-host responses after intestinal transplantation. As for the study in general: All recipients were transplanted with multivisceral, liver-intestinal, or isolated intestinal grafts. Overall study results and limits: Allograft graft-versus-host to host-versus-graft clonal ratios ran high in patients with graft-donor T cell macrochimerism.

CDR1 GTSNPN and CDR2 SVGIG come from the germline V gene (reference sequence). The CDR3 spans 14 residues. The repertoire was sequenced with immunoSEQ multiplex PCR; TCRdb's copy has only in-frame clones and lacks some. The sample includes over 65,000 clones, about 90% of them seen just once. This clone was recorded only once. Its cognate antigen is unknown. The junction differs from germline at one of its ends, possibly a read error. The clonotype originates from a human patient who received an intestinal transplant, so some T cells may come from the graft donor. The starting material was PBMCs, obtained 98 days after intestinal transplantation. J is TRBJ2-5 and V is TRBV30, with TRBD2 matching 8 bases. Judging by the DNA end, TRBJ2-7 fits better; the J call may be wrong. CDR3 region: CAWIPGGPGYEQYF. As DNA, the CDR3 is TGCGCCTGGATCCCGGGGGGGCCTGGCTACGAGCAGTACTTC.